This TCR beta chain was sequenced in a study of post-analysis software for immune sequencing data. Study-wide results and limits: Significantly lower normalized Chao1 diversity was found in patients with multiple sclerosis relative to controls. Comparison of patients with controls showed 4 to 6 TRBV segments more frequent in patients, TRBV5-6, TRBV5-1 and TRBV20-1 among them.

The CDR3 has 16 amino acids. CDR1 MGHRA and CDR2 YSYEKL come from the germline V gene. V gave up 3 bases and J gave up 8 bases; unmatched junction bases: 9. Researchers reported that TCR beta cDNA libraries carried unique molecular identifiers. Via MiXCR, TCRdb re-called the PCR reads, giving one row per CDR3 protein. The sample has hundreds of thousands of distinct CDR3 sequences, roughly three fifths seen once; the top ten hold roughly 10%. In its sample, this clonotype was seen a few times. Antigen specificity is unknown. This clonotype originated in a girl under 10 years old with multiple sclerosis. The material sequenced was blood. The chain recombines TRBV4-1 with TRBJ2-1, with 11 positions matching TRBD2. Written as DNA, the CDR3 is TGCGCCAGCAGCCACTTGGTAGCGGGAGGGACGGATGAGCAGTTCTTC. It yields the protein CASSHLVAGGTDEQFF.